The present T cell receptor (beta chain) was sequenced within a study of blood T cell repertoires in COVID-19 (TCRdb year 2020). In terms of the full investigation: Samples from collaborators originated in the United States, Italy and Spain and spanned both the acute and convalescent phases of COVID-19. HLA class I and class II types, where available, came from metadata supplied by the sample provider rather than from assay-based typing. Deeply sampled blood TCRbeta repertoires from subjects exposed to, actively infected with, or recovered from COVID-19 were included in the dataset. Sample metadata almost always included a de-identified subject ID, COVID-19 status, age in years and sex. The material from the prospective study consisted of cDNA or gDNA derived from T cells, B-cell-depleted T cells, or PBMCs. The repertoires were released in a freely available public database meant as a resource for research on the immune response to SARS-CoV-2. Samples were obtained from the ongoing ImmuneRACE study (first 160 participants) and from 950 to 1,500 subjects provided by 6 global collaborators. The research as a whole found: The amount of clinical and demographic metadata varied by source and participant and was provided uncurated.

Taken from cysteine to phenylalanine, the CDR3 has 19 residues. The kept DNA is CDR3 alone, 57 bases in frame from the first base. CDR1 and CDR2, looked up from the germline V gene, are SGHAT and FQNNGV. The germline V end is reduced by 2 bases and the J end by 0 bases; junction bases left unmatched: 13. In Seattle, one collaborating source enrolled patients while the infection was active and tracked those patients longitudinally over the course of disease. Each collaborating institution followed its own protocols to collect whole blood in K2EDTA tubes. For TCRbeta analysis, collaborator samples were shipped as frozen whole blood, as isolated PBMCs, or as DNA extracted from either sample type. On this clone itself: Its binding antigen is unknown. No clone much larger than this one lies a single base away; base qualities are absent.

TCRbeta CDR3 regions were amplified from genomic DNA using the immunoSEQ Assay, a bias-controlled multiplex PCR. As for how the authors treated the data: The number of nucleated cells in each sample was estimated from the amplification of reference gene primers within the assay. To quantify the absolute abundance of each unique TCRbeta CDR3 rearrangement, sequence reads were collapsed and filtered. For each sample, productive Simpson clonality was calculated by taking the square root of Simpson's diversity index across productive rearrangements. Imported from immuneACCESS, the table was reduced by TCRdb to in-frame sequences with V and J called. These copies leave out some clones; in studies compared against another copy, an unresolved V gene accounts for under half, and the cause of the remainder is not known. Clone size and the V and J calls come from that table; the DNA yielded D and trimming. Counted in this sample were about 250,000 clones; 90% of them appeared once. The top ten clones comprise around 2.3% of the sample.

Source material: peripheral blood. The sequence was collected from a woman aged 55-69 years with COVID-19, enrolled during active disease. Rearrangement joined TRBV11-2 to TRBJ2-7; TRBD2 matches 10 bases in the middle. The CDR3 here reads CASSLRPSGGPDASYEQYF. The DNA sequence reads TGTGCCAGCAGCTTACGTCCTAGCGGGGGACCTGACGCCTCCTACGAGCAGTACTTC.